Detailed here is one T cell receptor (beta chain). This clone was detected once. Its binding antigen is unknown. Per-base qualities were not stored, and no clone one base away is much larger. This record comes from a study of T cell responses to AZD1222 COVID-19 vaccine (dated by TCRdb to the early 2020s). About the study as a whole: A total of over 230 trial participants underwent TCR sequencing, of whom 200 to 220 had received two doses of AZD1222 and roughly 26 had received two doses of the MenACWY control vaccine. Trial participants were enrolled into age subgroups of 18-55, 56-69 and 70-plus years, which contained approximately 150, 30 and 60 TCR-sequenced participants, respectively.

CDR3 length: 15 amino acids, cysteine to phenylalanine. CDR3 DNA is the only sequence kept; it has 45 bases, read in frame from the first base. Trimming takes 1 base off V and 6 bases off J; junction bases not matched to a gene: 5. CDR1 SNHLY and CDR2 FYNNEI are derived from the germline V gene. The CDR3 regions of human TCRbeta chains were analyzed by immunosequencing. In the source study's methods: TCRs in the repertoires were compared against a reference library of SARS-CoV-2-specific TCRs that had been generated with the MIRA antigen-specificity platform. Breadth was defined as the fraction of unique TCRs that were SARS-CoV-2-associated. Depth was defined as the fraction of total T cells that were SARS-CoV-2-associated. Using the MIRA data, each spike-specific TCR was mapped to the spike region that the TCR reacts to and placed in a CD4 or CD8 class. Log10-transformed breadth and depth values were compared by one-way ANOVA with Sidak's multiple comparisons tests. This is the immuneACCESS table as TCRdb keeps it, with only in-frame sequences that have V and J called. A part of the clones is gone; compared with another copy, unresolved V genes explain less than half, and the rest is unexplained. V, J and clone size are those of that table, while D and trimming were read from the DNA. The sample table shows roughly 99,000 clones, and 80% to 95% are seen once. About 9% of the sample is taken by the ten largest.

Study-wide findings and limitations: Only a handful of AZD1222 recipients were SARS-CoV-2 seropositive at baseline, limiting conclusions about previously exposed vaccinees. Because no day 14 peak-response samples were available, repertoires were characterized only after the peak T cell response. CD4 TCRs associated with the vaccine covered the entire spike protein, and the dominant responses were in regions 160-218 and 743-854. The 56-69-year group was small, and its depth increase did not reach significance, likely because of low power. Most participants were white British and females outnumbered males, and the authors suggested that clonal diversity may have been underestimated. Epitopes outside the regions mutated in the B.1.351 and B.1.1.7 variants were reportedly recognized by nearly half of the unique spike-specific TCRs. After two AZD1222 doses, both the breadth and the depth of spike-specific TCRs were significantly higher than at day 0 and than in MenACWY recipients.

The sample's time point label is to be understood as: about 28 days (+/-7) after the second vaccine dose. AZD1222 recipients whose second dose came at about 4 weeks and those whose second dose came at about 12 weeks were combined into one group, since spike-specific TCR depth and breadth did not differ between the two schedules. Vaccinee samples came from UK trials COV001 and COV002, including a single-blind randomized controlled phase 2/3 trial of AZD1222 (ChAdOx1 nCoV-19) in healthy adults. For TCRbeta chain sequencing, PBMC samples from trial participants were taken at day 0 and at day 28 after the second dose.

The chain is encoded by TRBV2 joined to TRBJ2-1, with TRBD2 matching 8 junction bases. The input for sequencing was peripheral blood, taken 28 days after the second AZD1222 dose. The origin of this receptor is an adult who received the AZD1222 COVID-19 vaccine. The CDR3 reads as follows: CASSEGTSLGNEQFF. The nucleotides read TGTGCCAGCAGTGAAGGGACTAGCTTGGGCAATGAGCAGTTCTTC.